This T cell receptor (beta chain) was obtained from a study of T cell responses to AZD1222 COVID-19 vaccine. The germline V gene has CDR1 ENHRY and CDR2 SYGVKD. Trimming stripped 6 bases from V and 3 bases from J, with 11 bases between. CDR3 length equals 14 residues. Only in-frame clones appear in the TCRdb table, and some are missing; sequencing was by immunoSEQ multiplex PCR. The sample shows 120,000 to 150,000 clones, approximately 90% of them seen only once. In the case of this clone: What it binds is unknown.

Regarding the study as a whole: Spike-specific TCRs gained breadth and depth after people received two AZD1222 doses. Of spike-specific TCRs, nearly half reportedly target regions left unmutated in variants.

This clonotype originated in an adult in good health. This chain connects TRBV10-3 to TRBJ2-2; D is ambiguous. Here the sequenced sample was peripheral blood, taken on day 0 of AZD1222 vaccination. This chain's CDR3 is CAISPTGYTGELFF. The CDR3 nucleotides are TGTGCCATCAGCCCGACTGGGTACACCGGGGAGCTGTTTTTT.